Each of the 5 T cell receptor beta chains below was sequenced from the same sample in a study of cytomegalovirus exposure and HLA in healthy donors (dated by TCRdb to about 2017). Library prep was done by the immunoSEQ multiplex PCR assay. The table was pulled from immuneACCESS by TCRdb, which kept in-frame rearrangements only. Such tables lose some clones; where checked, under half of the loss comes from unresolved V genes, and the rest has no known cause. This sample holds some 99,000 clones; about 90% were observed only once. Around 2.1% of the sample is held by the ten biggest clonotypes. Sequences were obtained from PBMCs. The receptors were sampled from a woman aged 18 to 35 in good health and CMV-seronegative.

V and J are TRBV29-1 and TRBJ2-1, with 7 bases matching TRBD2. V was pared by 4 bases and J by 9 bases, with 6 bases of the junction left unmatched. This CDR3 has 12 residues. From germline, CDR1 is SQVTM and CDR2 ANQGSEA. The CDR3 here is CSVGGGSSEQFF. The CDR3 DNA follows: TGCAGCGTTGGAGGCGGGAGTAGTGAGCAGTTCTTC.

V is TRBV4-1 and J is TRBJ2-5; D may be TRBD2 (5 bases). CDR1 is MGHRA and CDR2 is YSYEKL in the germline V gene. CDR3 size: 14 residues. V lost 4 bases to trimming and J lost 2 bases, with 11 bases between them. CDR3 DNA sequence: TGCGCCAGCAGCCCCACGGACTTTCAAGAGACCCAGTACTTC. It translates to CASSPTDFQETQYF.

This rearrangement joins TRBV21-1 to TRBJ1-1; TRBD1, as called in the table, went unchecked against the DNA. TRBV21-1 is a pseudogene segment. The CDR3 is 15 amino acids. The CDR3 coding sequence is TGTGCCAGCAGAGGGACAGCCAAAGCTGACACTGAAGCTTTCTTT. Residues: CASRGTAKADTEAFF.

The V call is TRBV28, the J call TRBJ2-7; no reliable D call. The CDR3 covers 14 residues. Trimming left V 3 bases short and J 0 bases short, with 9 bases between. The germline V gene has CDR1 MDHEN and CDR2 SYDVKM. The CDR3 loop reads CASSFRVYSYEQYF. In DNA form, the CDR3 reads TGTGCCAGCAGTTTCCGGGTTTACTCCTACGAGCAGTACTTC.

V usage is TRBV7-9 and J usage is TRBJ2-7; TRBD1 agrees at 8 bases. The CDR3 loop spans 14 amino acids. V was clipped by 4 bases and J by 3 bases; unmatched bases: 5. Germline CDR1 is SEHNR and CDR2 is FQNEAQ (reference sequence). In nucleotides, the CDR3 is TGTGCCAGCAGCTCGGACAGGGCGGGCTACGAGCAGTACTTC. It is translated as CASSSDRAGYEQYF.